The T cell receptor (beta chain) described here comes from a study of cytomegalovirus exposure and HLA in healthy donors. Overall study results and limits: For most TCR sequences rarity was the rule, although some public TCRs occurred in many donors. The study recorded 160 or so TCR beta chains that were cytomegalovirus-associated. It was reported that the classifier diagnosed cytomegalovirus status with high specificity and sensitivity in both the original and validation cohorts.

As concerns this clone: The antigen is undetermined.

Method: immunoSEQ multiplex PCR; TCRdb's copy keeps in-frame clones and lacks some. Of approximately 110,000 clones in the sample, 85% to 95% were seen once. The CDR3 contains 14 residues. Germline loops: CDR1 MNHNY, CDR2 SVGAGI (reference sequence). The V gene lost 3 bases and the J gene lost 10 bases, with 13 bases spanning the gap. Sequencing was performed on PBMCs. The origin of this receptor is a young woman in good health and CMV-seronegative. J is TRBJ1-6 and V is TRBV6-6; possible D gene TRBD1, 5 bases. The CDR3 DNA is TGTGCCAGCAGTTATGACGGCTCAGGGTCACCCCTCCACTTT. This gives the protein CASSYDGSGSPLHF.